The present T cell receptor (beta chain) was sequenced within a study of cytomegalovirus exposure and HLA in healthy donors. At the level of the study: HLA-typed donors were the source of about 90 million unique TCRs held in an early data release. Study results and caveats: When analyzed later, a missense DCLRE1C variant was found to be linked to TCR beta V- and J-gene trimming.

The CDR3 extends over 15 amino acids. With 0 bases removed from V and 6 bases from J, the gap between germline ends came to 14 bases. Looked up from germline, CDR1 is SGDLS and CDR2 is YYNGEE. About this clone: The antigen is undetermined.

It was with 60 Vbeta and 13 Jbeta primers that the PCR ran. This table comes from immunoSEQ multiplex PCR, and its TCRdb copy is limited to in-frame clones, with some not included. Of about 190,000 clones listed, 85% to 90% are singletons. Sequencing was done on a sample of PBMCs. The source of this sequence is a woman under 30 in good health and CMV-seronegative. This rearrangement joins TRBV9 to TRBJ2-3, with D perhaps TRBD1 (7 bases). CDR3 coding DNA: TGTGCCAGCAGCGTAGGGAATGCAGGGGGGGATACGCAGTATTTT. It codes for CASSVGNAGGDTQYF.